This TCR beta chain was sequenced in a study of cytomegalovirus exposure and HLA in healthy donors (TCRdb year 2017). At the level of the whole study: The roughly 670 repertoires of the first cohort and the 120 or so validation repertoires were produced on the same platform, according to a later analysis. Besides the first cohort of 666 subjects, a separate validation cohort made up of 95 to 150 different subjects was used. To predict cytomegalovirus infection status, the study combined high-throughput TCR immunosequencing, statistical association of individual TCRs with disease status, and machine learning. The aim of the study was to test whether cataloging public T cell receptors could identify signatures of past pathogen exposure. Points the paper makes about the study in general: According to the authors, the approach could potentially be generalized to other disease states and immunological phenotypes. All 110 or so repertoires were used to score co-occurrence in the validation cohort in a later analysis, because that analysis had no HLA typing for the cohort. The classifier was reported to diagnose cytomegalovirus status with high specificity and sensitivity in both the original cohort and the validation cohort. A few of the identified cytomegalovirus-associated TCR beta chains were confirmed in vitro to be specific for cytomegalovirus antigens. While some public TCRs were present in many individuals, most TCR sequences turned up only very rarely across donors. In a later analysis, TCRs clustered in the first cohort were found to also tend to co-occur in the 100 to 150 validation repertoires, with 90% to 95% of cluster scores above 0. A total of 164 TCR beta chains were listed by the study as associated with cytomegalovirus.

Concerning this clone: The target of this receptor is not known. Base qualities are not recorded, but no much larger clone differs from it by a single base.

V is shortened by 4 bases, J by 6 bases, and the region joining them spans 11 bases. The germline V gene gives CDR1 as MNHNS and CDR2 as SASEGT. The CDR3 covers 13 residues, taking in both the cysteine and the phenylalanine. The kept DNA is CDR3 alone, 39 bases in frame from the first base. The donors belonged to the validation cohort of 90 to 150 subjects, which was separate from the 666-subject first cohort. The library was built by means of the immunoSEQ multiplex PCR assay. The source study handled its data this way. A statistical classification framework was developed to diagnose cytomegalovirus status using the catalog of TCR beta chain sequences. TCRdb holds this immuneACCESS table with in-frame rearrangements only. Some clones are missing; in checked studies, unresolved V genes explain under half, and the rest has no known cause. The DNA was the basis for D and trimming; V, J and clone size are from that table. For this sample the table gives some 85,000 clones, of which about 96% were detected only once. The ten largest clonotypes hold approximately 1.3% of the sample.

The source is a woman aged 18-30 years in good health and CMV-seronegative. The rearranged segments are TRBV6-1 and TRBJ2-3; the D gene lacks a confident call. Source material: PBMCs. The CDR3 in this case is CASSAGMEDTQYF. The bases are TGTGCCAGCAGTGCCGGAATGGAGGATACGCAGTATTTT.